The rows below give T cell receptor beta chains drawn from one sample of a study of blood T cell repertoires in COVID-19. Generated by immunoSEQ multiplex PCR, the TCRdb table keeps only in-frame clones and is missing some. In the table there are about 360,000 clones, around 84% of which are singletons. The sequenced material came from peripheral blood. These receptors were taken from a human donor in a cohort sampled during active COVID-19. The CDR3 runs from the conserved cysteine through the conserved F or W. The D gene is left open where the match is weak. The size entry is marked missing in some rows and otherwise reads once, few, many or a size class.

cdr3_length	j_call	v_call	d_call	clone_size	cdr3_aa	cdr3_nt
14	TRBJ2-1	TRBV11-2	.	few	CASSPGSGYNEQFF	TGTGCCAGCAGCCCCGGGTCGGGATACAATGAGCAGTTCTTC
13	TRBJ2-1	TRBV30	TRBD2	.	CAWKAGGLDEQFF	TGTGCCTGGAAAGCGGGAGGGTTAGATGAGCAGTTCTTC
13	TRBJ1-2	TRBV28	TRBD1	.	CASRTEGANGYTF	TGTGCCAGCAGGACGGAGGGGGCGAATGGCTACACCTTC
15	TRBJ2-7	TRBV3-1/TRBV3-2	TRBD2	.	CASKSLAAISYEQYF	TGTGCCAGCAAATCTCTAGCGGCTATTTCCTACGAGCAGTACTTC
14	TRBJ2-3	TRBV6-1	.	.	CASSELYSTDTQYF	TGTGCCAGCAGTGAATTGTATAGCACAGATACGCAGTATTTT
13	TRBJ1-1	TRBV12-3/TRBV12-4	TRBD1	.	CASSLDRGVPAFF	TGTGCCAGCAGTTTAGACAGGGGTGTCCCAGCTTTCTTT
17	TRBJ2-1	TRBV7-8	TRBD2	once	CASSLIVGLVSVDEQFF	TGTGCCAGCAGCTTAATCGTGGGACTAGTATCCGTTGATGAGCAGTTCTTC
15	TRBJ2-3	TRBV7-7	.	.	CASSLNPGSTDTQYF	TGTGCTAGCAGCTTAAATCCAGGGAGCACAGATACGCAGTATTTT
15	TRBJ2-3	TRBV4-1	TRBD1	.	CASSRVGQVTDTQYF	TGCGCCAGCAGCCGAGTGGGACAGGTCACAGATACGCAGTATTTT
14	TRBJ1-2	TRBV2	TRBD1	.	CASSETRGSGGYTF	TGTGCCAGCAGTGAAACCAGGGGGAGCGGTGGCTACACCTTC
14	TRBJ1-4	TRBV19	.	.	CASSLPGSNEKLFF	TGTGCCAGTAGTTTGCCCGGGAGTAATGAAAAACTGTTTTTT
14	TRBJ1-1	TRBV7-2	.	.	CASSFSRAGTEAFF	TGTGCCAGCAGCTTTAGTAGGGCGGGAACTGAAGCTTTCTTT
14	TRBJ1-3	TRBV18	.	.	CASSPPSIGDTIYF	TGTGCCAGCTCACCACCGAGTATAGGAGACACCATATATTTT
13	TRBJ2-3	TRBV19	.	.	CASSVTGTDTQYF	TGTGCCAGTAGTGTGACAGGAACAGATACGCAGTATTTT
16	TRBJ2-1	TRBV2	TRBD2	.	CASSDPGGAVRGEQFF	TGTGCCAGCAGTGACCCGGGGGGGGCCGTCAGGGGTGAGCAGTTCTTC
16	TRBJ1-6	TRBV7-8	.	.	CASSLQGFGSNSPLHF	TGTGCCAGCAGCTTACAGGGCTTCGGGTCTAATTCACCCCTCCACTTT
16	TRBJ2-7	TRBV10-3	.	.	CAISESRDTASYEQYF	TGTGCCATCAGTGAGTCTCGGGACACCGCTTCCTACGAGCAGTACTTC
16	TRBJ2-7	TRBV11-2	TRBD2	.	CASSLYSGRINYEQYF	TGTGCCAGCAGCTTATATAGCGGGAGGATCAACTACGAGCAGTACTTC
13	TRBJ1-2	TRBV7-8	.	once	CASTLTGGNGYTF	TGTGCCAGCACCCTCACGGGGGGTAACGGCTACACCTTC
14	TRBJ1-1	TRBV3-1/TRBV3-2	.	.	CASSQSSSNTEAFF	TGTGCCAGCAGCCAGTCCAGTTCGAACACTGAAGCTTTCTTT
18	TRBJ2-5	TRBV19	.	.	CASSVRRVTGRARVTQYF	TGTGCCAGTAGTGTGCGCCGAGTGACAGGAAGGGCTCGAGTGACCCAGTACTTC
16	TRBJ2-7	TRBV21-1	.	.	CASKPKNRESMDEQYF	TGTGCCAGCAAACCTAAAAACAGGGAGTCTATGGACGAGCAGTACTTC
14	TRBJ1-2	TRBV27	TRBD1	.	CASSFLGQPFAYTF	TGTGCCAGCAGTTTTCTGGGACAGCCCTTCGCCTACACCTTC
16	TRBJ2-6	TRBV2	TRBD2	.	CASRQGGGGRANVLTF	TGTGCCAGCAGGCAGGGTGGCGGGGGTAGGGCCAACGTCCTGACTTTC
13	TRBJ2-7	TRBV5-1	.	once	CASSLSRNYEQYF	TGCGCCAGCAGCTTGAGTAGAAATTACGAGCAGTACTTC
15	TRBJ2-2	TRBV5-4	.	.	CASSLDRTSTGELFF	TGTGCCAGCAGCCTTGACAGGACGAGCACCGGGGAGCTGTTTTTT
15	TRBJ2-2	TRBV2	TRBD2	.	CASSGTSWGTGELFF	TGTGCCAGCAGTGGGACTAGCTGGGGCACCGGGGAGCTGTTTTTT
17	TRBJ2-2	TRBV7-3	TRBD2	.	CASSLKAGGSNTGELFF	TGTGCCAGCAGCTTAAAGGCGGGAGGATCGAACACCGGGGAGCTGTTTTTT
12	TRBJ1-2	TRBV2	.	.	CASSVEEYGYTF	TGTGCCAGCAGTGTTGAGGAGTATGGCTACACCTTC
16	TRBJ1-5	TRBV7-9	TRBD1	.	CASSLDRESRYQPQHF	TGTGCCAGCAGCCTCGACAGGGAAAGTCGGTACCAGCCCCAGCATTTT
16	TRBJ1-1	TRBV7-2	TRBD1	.	CASSLGPGTGNTEAFF	TGTGCCAGCAGCTTAGGCCCCGGGACAGGGAACACTGAAGCTTTCTTT
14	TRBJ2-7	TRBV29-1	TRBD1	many	CSAETGTGSYEQYF	TGCAGCGCTGAGACCGGGACAGGCAGTTACGAGCAGTACTTC
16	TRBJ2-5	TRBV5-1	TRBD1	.	CASTLQGGPEKETQYF	TGCGCCAGCACTCTACAGGGGGGACCGGAAAAGGAGACCCAGTACTTC
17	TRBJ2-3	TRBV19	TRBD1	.	CASSIGIIGTGVDTQYF	TGTGCCAGTAGTATTGGGATCATAGGGACAGGGGTAGATACGCAGTATTTT
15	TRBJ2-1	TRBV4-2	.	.	CASSQSAGGYNEQFF	TGTGCCAGCAGCCAATCCGCAGGAGGTTACAATGAGCAGTTCTTC
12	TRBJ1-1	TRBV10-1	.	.	CASYGANTEAFF	TGCGCCAGCTACGGAGCGAACACTGAAGCTTTCTTT
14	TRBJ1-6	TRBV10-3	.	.	CAISELQNNSPLHF	TGTGCCATCAGTGAGTTACAGAATAATTCACCCCTCCACTTT
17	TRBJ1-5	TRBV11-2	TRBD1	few	CASSLTGTGGGNQPQHF	TGTGCCAGCAGCCTTACCGGGACAGGGGGGGGCAATCAGCCCCAGCATTTT
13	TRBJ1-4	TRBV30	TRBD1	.	CAWSLQGGEKLFF	TGTGCCTGGAGCCTCCAGGGGGGTGAAAAACTGTTTTTT
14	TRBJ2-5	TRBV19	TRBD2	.	CASSYSGGIKTQYF	TGTGCCAGTAGTTACTCGGGGGGGATCAAGACCCAGTACTTC
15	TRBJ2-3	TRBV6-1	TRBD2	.	CASSDRRGVTDTQYF	TGTGCCAGCAGTGACCGGCGGGGGGTCACAGATACGCAGTATTTT
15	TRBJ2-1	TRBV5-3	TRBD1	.	CARSFRQGAYNEQFF	TGTGCCAGAAGCTTTCGACAGGGGGCCTACAATGAGCAGTTCTTC
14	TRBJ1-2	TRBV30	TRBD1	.	CAWNRDRSNYGYTF	TGTGCCTGGAATAGGGACAGATCTAACTATGGCTACACCTTC
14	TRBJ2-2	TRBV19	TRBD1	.	CASSVQGVTGELFF	TGTGCCAGTAGTGTGCAGGGGGTCACCGGGGAGCTGTTTTTT
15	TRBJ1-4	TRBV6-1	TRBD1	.	CASSEDRGGNEKLFF	TGTGCCAGCAGTGAGGACAGGGGTGGGAATGAAAAACTGTTTTTT
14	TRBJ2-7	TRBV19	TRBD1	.	CASRRQGNPYEQYF	TGTGCCAGTAGGCGACAGGGGAACCCCTACGAGCAGTACTTC
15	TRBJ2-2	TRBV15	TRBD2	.	CATSRVWGGTGELFF	TGTGCCACCAGCAGAGTGTGGGGGGGCACCGGGGAGCTGTTTTTT
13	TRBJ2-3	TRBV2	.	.	CASSEGRTDTQYF	TGTGCCAGCAGTGAGGGGCGAACAGATACGCAGTATTTT
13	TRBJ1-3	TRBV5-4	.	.	CASSFGTKNTIYF	TGTGCCAGCAGCTTTGGGACAAAGAACACCATATATTTT
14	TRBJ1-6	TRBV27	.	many	CASSLSPGISPLHF	TGTGCCAGCAGTTTAAGTCCAGGGATCTCACCCCTCCACTTT
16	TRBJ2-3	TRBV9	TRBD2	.	CASSIGTSGIADTQYF	TGTGCCAGCAGCATCGGGACTAGCGGGATTGCAGATACGCAGTATTTT
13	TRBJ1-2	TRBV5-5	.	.	CASSFGGDYGYTF	TGTGCCAGCAGCTTTGGGGGGGACTATGGCTACACCTTC
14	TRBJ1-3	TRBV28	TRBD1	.	CASSDRVSGNTIYF	TGTGCCAGCAGCGACAGGGTATCCGGAAACACCATATATTTT
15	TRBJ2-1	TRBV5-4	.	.	CASSLGGPGYNEQFF	TGTGCCAGCAGCTTGGGCGGACCAGGGTATAATGAGCAGTTCTTC
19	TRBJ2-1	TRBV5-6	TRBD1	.	CASSLVVDRRWRIYNEQFF	TGTGCCAGCAGCTTGGTAGTGGACAGGCGATGGCGTATCTACAATGAGCAGTTCTTC
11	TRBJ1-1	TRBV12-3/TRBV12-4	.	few	CASSETGGAFF	TGTGCCAGCAGTGAGACCGGAGGGGCTTTCTTT
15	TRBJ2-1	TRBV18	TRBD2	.	CASSSLGLEDNEQFF	TGTGCCAGCTCATCGCTTGGACTAGAGGACAATGAGCAGTTCTTC
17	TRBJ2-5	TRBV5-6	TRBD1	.	CASSLGVRGHTGKTQYF	TGTGCCAGCAGCTTGGGAGTCAGGGGGCATACAGGGAAGACCCAGTACTTC
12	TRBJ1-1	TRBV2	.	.	CASIRQNTEAFF	TGTGCCAGCATTCGACAGAACACTGAAGCTTTCTTT